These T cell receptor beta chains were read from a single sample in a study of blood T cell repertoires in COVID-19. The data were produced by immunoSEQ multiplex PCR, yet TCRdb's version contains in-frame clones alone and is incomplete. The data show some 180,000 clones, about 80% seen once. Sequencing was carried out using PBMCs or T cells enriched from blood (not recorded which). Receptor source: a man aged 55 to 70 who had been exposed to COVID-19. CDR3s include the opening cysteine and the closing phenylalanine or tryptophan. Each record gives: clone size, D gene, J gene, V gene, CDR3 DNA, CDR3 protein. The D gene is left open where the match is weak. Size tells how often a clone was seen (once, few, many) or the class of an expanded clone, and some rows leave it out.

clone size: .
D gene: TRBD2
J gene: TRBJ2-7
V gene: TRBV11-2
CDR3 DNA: TGTGCCAGCAGCCCCCAGGCGGGAGGGCCCTACGAGCAGTACTTC
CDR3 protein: CASSPQAGGPYEQYF

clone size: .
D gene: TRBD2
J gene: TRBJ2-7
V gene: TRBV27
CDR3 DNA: TGTGCCAGCAGCCCCTGGGGAGGGCCCTCCTACGAGCAGTACTTC
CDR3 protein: CASSPWGGPSYEQYF

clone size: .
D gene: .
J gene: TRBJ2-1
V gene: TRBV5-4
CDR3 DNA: TGTGCCAGCACCCCGGGCAGGGCGAATGAGCAGTTCTTC
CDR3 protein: CASTPGRANEQFF

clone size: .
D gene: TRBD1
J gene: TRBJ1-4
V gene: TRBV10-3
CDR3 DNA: TGTGCCATCAGGGGAAGCGCACAGGGGAATGAAAAACTGTTTTTT
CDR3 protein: CAIRGSAQGNEKLFF

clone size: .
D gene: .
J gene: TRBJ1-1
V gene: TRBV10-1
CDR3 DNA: TGCGCCAGCAGTTTGGACTGGTCTGAAGCTTTCTTT
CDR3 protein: CASSLDWSEAFF

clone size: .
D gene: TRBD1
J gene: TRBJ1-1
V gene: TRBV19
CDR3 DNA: TGTGCCAGTAGTAGCAGGGGGCCCATGAACACTGAAGCTTTCTTT
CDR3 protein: CASSSRGPMNTEAFF

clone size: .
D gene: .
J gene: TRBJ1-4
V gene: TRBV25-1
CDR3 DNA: TGTGCCAGCGGCCAGGCAACTAATGAAAAACTGTTTTTT
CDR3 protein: CASGQATNEKLFF

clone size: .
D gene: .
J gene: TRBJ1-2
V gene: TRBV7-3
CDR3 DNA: TGTGCCAGCAGCTTACGGGCCGACAGTCCTAACTATGGCTACACCTTC
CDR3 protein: CASSLRADSPNYGYTF

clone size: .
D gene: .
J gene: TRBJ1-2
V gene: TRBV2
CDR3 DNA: TGTGCCAGCAGTGAAGCGCTTCGGGCAGGGGCTGGCTACACCTTC
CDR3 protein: CASSEALRAGAGYTF

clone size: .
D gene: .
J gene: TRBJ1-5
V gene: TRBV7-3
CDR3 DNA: TGTGCCAGCAGCGAAGGGGGGGGCAATCAGCCCCAGCATTTT
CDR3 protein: CASSEGGGNQPQHF

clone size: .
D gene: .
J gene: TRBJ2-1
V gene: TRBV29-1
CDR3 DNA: TGCAGCGCCTTTGACAATGAGCAGTTCTTC
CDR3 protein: CSAFDNEQFF

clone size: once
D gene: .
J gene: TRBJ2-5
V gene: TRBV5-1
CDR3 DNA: TGCGCCAGCAGCTTGGCCGCAGGGGCAGAGACCCAGTACTTC
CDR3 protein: CASSLAAGAETQYF

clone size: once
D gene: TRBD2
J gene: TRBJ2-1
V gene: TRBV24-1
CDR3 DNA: TGTGCCACCAGTGGTTCTAGCGGGAGTTTTGAGCAGTTCTTC
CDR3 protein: CATSGSSGSFEQFF

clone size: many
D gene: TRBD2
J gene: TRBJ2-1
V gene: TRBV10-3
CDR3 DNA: TGTGCCACCGACAAAGGGACTAGCGGGAGGGGCAATGAGCAGTTCTTC
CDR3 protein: CATDKGTSGRGNEQFF

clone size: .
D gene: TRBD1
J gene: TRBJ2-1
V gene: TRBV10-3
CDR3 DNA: TGTGCCATCAGTGGGACGGGGACAGGGGGCAGTGAGCAGTTCTTC
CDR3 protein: CAISGTGTGGSEQFF

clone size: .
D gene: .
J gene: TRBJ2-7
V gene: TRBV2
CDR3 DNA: TGTGCCAGCAGGAGTGTCTACGAGCAGTACTTC
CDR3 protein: CASRSVYEQYF

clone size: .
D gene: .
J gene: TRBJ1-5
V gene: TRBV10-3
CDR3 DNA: TGTGCCATCAGTGAGCCGGGGGGCCGGCAGCCCCAGCATTTT
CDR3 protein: CAISEPGGRQPQHF

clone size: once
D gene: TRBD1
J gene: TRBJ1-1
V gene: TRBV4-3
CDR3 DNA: TGCGCCAGCAGCCAGTACAGGGGAGGAACTGAAGCTTTCTTT
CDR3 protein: CASSQYRGGTEAFF

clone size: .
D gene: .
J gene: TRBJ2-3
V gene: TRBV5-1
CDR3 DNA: TGCGCCAGCAGCCGCCAGGAGGTTGGCGGCACAGATACGCAGTATTTT
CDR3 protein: CASSRQEVGGTDTQYF

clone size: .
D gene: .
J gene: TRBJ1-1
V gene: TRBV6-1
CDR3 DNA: TGTGCCAGCAGTGAAGGCCCTTACAGGGACACTGAAGCTTTCTTT
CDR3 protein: CASSEGPYRDTEAFF

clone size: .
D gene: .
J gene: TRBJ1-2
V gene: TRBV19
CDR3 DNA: TGTGCCAGTAGTGCCGGGGGAAACTATGGCTACACCTTC
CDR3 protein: CASSAGGNYGYTF

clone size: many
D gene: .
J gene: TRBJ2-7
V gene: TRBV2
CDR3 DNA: TGTGCCAGCCTCGAAGGCAGGGGGAGGCACGAGCAGTACTTC
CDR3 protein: CASLEGRGRHEQYF

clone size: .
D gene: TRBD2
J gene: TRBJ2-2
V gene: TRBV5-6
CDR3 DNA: TGTGCCAGCAGCCTTGGACTAGCCGCGTTGACCGGGGAGCTGTTTTTT
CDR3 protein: CASSLGLAALTGELFF

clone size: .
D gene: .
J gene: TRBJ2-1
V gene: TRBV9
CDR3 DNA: TGTGCCAGCAGCGCCCCCACGGCCTACAATGAGCAGTTCTTC
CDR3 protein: CASSAPTAYNEQFF

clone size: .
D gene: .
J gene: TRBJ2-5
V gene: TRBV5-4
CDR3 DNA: TGTGCCAGCAGCTTGAACCCTAGCGAGAAGACCCAGTACTTC
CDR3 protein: CASSLNPSEKTQYF

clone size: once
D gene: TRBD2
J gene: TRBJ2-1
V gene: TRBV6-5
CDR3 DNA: TGTGCCAGCAATTGGCGGGAGGGACAATACAATGAGCAGTTCTTC
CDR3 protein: CASNWREGQYNEQFF

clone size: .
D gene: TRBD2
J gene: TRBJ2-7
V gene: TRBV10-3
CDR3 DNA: TGTGCCTCATTGGGGGGGAAAAGATCCTACGAGCAGTACTTC
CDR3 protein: CASLGGKRSYEQYF

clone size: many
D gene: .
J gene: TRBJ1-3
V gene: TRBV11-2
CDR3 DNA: TGTGCCAGCAGCTTTGGGGACTTCTCTGGAAACACCATATATTTT
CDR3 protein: CASSFGDFSGNTIYF

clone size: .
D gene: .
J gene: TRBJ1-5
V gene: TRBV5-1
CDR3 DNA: TGCGCCAGCAGCTTGGACGGGGTTAGCAATCAGCCCCAGCATTTT
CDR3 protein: CASSLDGVSNQPQHF

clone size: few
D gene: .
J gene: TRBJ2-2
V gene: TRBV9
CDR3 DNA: TGTGCCAGCAGCGTAGGCCCGACCGGGGGCGGGGAGCTGTTTTTT
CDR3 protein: CASSVGPTGGGELFF

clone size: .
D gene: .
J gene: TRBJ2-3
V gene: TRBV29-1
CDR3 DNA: TGCAGCGTTGTCGGGGTCCGGTCTTCGGATACGCAGTATTTT
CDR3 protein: CSVVGVRSSDTQYF

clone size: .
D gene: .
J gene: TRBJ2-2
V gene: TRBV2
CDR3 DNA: TGTGCCAGCAGGGGGACACCACCGAACACCGGGGAGCTGTTTTTT
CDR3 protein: CASRGTPPNTGELFF

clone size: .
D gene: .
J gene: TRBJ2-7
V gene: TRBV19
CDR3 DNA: TGTGCCAGTAGTGCAGTCTCCTACGAGCAGTACTTC
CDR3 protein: CASSAVSYEQYF

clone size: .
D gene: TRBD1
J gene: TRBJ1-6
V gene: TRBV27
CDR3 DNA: TGTGCCAGCAGTCTCGACAGGGGCTCCTATAATTCACCCCTCCACTTT
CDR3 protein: CASSLDRGSYNSPLHF

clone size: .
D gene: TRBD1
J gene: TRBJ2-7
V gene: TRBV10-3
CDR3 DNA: TGTGCCATCAGTGAGGGACAGGGGATCGAGCAGTACTTC
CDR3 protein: CAISEGQGIEQYF

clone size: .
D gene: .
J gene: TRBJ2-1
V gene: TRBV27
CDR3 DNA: TGTGCCAGCAGGATGAAAGGGGGTGAGCAGTTCTTC
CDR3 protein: CASRMKGGEQFF

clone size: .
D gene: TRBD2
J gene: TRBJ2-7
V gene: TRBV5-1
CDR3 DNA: TGCGCCAGCAGCTTGGGGCTAGCGGGAGGCCTCTCCTACGAGCAGTACTTC
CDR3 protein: CASSLGLAGGLSYEQYF

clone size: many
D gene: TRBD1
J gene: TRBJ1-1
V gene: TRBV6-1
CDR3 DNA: TGTGCCAGCAGTGAACTGGGACAGGGATCGTCTGAAGCTTTCTTT
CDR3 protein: CASSELGQGSSEAFF

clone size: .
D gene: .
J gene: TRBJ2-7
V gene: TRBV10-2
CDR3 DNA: TGCGCCAGCAGGGATGGCGGACAAATTTACGAGCAGTACTTC
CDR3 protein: CASRDGGQIYEQYF

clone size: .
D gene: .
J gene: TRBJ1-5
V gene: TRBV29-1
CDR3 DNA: TGCAGCGTTGTAGGACACGACCAATTATCCCAGCATTTT
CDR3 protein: CSVVGHDQLSQHF

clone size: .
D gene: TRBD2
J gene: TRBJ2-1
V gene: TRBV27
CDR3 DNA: TGTGCCACCATGAAGTGGGGGCGGGAGGATGAGCAGTTCTTC
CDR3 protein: CATMKWGREDEQFF

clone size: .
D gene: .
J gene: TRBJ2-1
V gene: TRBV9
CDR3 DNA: TGTGCCAGCAGCGCGCAGGCCTTGGGAGGAGGGCAGTTCTTC
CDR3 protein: CASSAQALGGGQFF

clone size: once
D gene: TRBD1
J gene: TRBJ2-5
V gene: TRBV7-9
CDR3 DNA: TGTGCCAGCAGCTTAGACGGGACAGGGAGGGAGACCCAGTACTTC
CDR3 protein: CASSLDGTGRETQYF

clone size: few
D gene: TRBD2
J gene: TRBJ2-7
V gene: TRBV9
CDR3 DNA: TGTGCCAGCAGCGTAGCGCCTAGCGGGAGGCACGAGCAGTACTTC
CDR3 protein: CASSVAPSGRHEQYF

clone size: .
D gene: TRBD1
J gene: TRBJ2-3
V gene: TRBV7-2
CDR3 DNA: TGTGCCAGCAGCCTAGAATACTCGACAGGGGGTAGTGAAGATACGCAGTATTTT
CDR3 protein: CASSLEYSTGGSEDTQYF